This is a list of T cell receptor beta chains from one sample in a study of blood T cell repertoires in COVID-19. The protocol was immunoSEQ multiplex PCR, while the TCRdb copy is restricted to in-frame clones and leaves out a portion. The repertoire holds some 200,000 clones, with approximately 80% as singletons. The sequenced material came from peripheral blood. Receptors originate from a woman in her 40s with COVID-19, enrolled during active disease. The CDR3 runs from the conserved cysteine through the conserved F or W. Each record gives: CDR3 protein, CDR3 DNA, V gene, CDR3 length, D gene, J gene, clone size. D genes are given only for firm matches. Size tells how often a clone was seen (once, few, many) or the class of an expanded clone, and some rows leave it out.

CDR3: CASSPTSGGQETQYF; DNA: TGTGCCAGCAGCCCGACTAGCGGGGGCCAAGAGACCCAGTACTTC; V: TRBV7-6; length: 15; D: TRBD2; J: TRBJ2-5; size: NA
CDR3: CASSQELTGREKLFF; DNA: TGTGCCAGCAGCCAAGAACTAACAGGGCGTGAAAAACTGTTTTTT; V: TRBV4-2; length: 15; D: NA; J: TRBJ1-4; size: NA
CDR3: CASSDSKQNTGELFF; DNA: TGTGCCAGCAGTGACTCGAAACAGAACACCGGGGAGCTGTTTTTT; V: TRBV6-4; length: 15; D: NA; J: TRBJ2-2; size: few
CDR3: CASRRGQANQPQHF; DNA: TGTGCCAGCAGACGGGGTCAGGCTAATCAGCCCCAGCATTTT; V: TRBV2; length: 14; D: NA; J: TRBJ1-5; size: few
CDR3: CASSPGQGNEKLFF; DNA: TGTGCCAGCTCTCCGGGACAGGGAAATGAAAAACTGTTTTTT; V: TRBV18; length: 14; D: TRBD1; J: TRBJ1-4; size: few
CDR3: CASSAHRGELYGYTF; DNA: TGTGCCAGCAGCGCCCACAGGGGCGAACTCTATGGCTACACCTTC; V: TRBV7-2; length: 15; D: TRBD1; J: TRBJ1-2; size: NA
CDR3: CASSPGQDSYNEQFF; DNA: TGTGCCAGCAGCCCGGGACAGGACTCCTACAATGAGCAGTTCTTC; V: TRBV9; length: 15; D: TRBD1; J: TRBJ2-1; size: NA
CDR3: CASSLVGGTGDQPQHF; DNA: TGTGCCAGCAGCTTAGTAGGGGGGACAGGGGATCAGCCCCAGCATTTT; V: TRBV7-8; length: 16; D: TRBD1; J: TRBJ1-5; size: few
CDR3: CASSQVAGGGQPQHF; DNA: TGTGCCAGCAGCCAAGTGGCAGGGGGCGGCCAGCCCCAGCATTTT; V: TRBV3-1/TRBV3-2; length: 15; D: TRBD1; J: TRBJ1-5; size: NA
CDR3: CASELGGGGELFF; DNA: TGCGCCAGTGAACTTGGGGGAGGCGGGGAGCTGTTTTTT; V: TRBV5-1; length: 13; D: NA; J: TRBJ2-2; size: NA
CDR3: CASSSAGVGNTGELFF; DNA: TGTGCCAGCAGCTCAGCCGGAGTAGGGAACACCGGGGAGCTGTTTTTT; V: TRBV7-9; length: 16; D: NA; J: TRBJ2-2; size: NA
CDR3: CASSDGAGTEAFF; DNA: TGTGCCAGCAGCGATGGAGCGGGGACTGAAGCTTTCTTT; V: TRBV9; length: 13; D: NA; J: TRBJ1-1; size: NA
CDR3: CASSFGTGYSLRGNTIYF; DNA: TGTGCCAGCAGCTTTGGGACAGGGTATTCTTTACGCGGAAACACCATATATTTT; V: TRBV11-2; length: 18; D: TRBD1; J: TRBJ1-3; size: NA